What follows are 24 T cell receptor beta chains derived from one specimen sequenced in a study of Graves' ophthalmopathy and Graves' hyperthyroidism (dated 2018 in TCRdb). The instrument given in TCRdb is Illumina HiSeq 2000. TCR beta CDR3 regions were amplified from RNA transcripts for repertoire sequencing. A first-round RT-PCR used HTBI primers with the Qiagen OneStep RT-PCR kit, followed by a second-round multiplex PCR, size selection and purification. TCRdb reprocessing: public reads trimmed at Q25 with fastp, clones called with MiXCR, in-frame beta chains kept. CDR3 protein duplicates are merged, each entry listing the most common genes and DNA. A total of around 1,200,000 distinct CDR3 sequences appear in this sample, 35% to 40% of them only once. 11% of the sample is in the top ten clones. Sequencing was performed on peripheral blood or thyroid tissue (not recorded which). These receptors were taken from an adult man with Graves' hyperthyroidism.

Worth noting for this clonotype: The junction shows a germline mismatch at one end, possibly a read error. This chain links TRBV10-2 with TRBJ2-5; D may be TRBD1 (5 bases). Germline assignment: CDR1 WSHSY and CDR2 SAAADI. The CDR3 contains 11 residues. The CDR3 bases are TGTGACAGCAGTTACCTCGAGACCCAGTACTTC. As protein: CDSSYLETQYF.

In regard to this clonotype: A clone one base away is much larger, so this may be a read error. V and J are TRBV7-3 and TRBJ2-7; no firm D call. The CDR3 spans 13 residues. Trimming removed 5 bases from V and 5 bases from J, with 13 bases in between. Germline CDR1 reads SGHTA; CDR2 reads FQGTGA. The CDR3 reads CASSLPCWDEQYF. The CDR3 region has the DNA TGTGCCAGCAGCCTCCCATGCTGGGACGAGCAGTACTTC.

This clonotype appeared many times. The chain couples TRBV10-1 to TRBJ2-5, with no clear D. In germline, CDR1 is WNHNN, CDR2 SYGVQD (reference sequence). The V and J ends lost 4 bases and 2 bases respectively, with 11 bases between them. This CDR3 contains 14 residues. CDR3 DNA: TGCGCCAGCAGTGCTTCGCGCTCTCAAGAGACCCAGTACTTC. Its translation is CASSASRSQETQYF.

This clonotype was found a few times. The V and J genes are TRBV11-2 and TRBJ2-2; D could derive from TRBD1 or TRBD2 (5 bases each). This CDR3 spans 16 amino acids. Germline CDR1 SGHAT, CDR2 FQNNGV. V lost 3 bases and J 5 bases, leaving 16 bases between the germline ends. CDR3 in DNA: TGTGCCAGCAGCTTGGAGAGGGGATTATGGACCGGGGAGCTGTTTTTT. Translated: CASSLERGLWTGELFF.

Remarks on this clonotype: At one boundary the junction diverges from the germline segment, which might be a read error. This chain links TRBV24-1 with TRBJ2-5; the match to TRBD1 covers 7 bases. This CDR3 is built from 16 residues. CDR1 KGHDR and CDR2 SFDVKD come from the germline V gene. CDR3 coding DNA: TGTGTCACCAGTGCCCGAGCAGGGGGATTCCAAGAGACCCAGTACTTC. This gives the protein CVTSARAGGFQETQYF.

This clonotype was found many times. For the CDR3, the DNA is TGTGCCAGCAGTCGGCCGAACACTGAAGCTTTCTTT. This gives the protein CASSRPNTEAFF. The chain is built from TRBV25-1 and TRBJ1-1, with D uncertain. The length of the CDR3 is 12 residues. V dropped 5 bases and J dropped 1 base, with 5 bases sitting between them. CDR1 is MGHDK and CDR2 is SYGVNS in the germline V gene. Supplemented by reference TRBV25-1 and TRBJ1-1, the full variable domain reads EADIYQTPRYLVIGTGKKITLECSQTMGHDKMYWYQQDPGMELHLIHYSYGVNSTEKGDLSSESTVSRIRTEHFPLTLESARPSHTSQYLCASSRPNTEAFFGQGTRLTVV.

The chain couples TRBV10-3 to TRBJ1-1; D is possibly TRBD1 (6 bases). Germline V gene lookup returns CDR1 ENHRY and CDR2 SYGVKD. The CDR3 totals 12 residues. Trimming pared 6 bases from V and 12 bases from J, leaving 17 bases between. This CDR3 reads CAIRETGLEPFF. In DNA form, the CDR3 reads TGTGCCATCAGAGAAACAGGGCTCGAACCTTTCTTT.

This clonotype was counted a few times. The CDR3 bases are TGTGCCAGCAGACAAGGGCAGGGGAACACCGGGGAGCTGTTTTTT. Its protein is CASRQGQGNTGELFF. The chain employs TRBV7-2 and TRBJ2-2; a weak D match, TRBD1 (5 bases). The CDR3 runs to 15 residues. Germline V gene lookup returns CDR1 SGHTA and CDR2 FQGNSA. Trimming left V 6 bases short and J 1 base short, with 12 bases between.

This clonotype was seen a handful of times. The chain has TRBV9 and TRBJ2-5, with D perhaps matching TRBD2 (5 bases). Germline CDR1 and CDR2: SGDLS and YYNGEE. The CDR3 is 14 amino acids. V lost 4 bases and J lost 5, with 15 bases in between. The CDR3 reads CASSFRTRIETQYF. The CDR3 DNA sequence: TGTGCCAGCAGCTTCCGCACTAGGATCGAGACCCAGTACTTC.

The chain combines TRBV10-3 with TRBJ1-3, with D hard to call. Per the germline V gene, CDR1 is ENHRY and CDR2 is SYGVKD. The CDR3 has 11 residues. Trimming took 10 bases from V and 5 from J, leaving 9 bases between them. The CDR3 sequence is CATNGRNTIYF. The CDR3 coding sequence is TGTGCCACCAACGGGCGAAACACCATATATTTT.

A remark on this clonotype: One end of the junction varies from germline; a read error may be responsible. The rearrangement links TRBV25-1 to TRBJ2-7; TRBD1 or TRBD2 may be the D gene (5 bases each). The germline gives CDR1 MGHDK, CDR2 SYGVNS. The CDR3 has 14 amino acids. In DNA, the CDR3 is TGTGCCAGCAGCCCAGGGACGGACACCGGGGAGCTGTACTTC. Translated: CASSPGTDTGELYF.

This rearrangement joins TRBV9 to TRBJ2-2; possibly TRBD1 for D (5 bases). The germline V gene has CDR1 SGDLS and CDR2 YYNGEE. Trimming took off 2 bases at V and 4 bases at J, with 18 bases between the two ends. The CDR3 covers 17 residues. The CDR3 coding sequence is TGTGCCAGCAGCGTCCCTAAGACAGTCTCGGGCACCGGGGAGCTGTTTTTT. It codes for CASSVPKTVSGTGELFF.

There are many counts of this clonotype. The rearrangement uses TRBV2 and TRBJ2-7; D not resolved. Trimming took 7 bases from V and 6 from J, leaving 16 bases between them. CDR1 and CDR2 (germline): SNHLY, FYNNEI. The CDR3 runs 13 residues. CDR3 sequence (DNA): TGTGCCAGCAAACTTGAGCGCGTCCGCGAGCAGTACTTC. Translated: CASKLERVREQYF.

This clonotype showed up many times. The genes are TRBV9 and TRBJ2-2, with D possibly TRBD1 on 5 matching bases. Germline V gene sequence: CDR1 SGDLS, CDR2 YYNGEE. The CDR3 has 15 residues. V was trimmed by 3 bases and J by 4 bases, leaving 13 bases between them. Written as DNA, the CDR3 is TGTGCCAGCAGCGGCAGGGTCTCGGGCACCGGGGAGCTGTTTTTT. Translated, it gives CASSGRVSGTGELFF. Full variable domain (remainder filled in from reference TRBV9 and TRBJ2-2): DSGVTQTPKHLITATGQRVTLRCSPRSGDLSVYWYQQSLDQGLQFLIQYYNGEERAKGNILERFSAQQFPDLHSELNLSSLELGDSALYFCASSGRVSGTGELFFGEGSRLTVL.

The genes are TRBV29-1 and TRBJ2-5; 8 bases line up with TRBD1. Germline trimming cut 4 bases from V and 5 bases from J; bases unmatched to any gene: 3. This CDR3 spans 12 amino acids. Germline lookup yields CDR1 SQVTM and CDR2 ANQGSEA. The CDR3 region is CSVGTGTETQYF. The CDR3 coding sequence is TGCAGCGTTGGGACAGGGACGGAGACCCAGTACTTC. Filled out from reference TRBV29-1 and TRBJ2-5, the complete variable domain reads SAVISQKPSRDICQRGTSLTIQCQVDSQVTMMFWYRQQPGQSLTLIATANQGSEATYESGFVIDKFPISRPNLTFSTLTVSNMSPEDSSIYLCSVGTGTETQYFGPGTRLLVL.

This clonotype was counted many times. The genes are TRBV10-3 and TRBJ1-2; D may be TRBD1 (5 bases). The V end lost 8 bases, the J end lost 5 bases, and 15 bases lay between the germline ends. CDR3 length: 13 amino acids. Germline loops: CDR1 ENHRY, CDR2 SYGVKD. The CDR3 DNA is TGTGCCATCCGGGGGGGGGTGGGGTATGGCTACACCTTC. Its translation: CAIRGGVGYGYTF.

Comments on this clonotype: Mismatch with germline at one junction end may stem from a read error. CDR3 protein: CNARVQETQYF. In nucleotides, the CDR3 is TGCAATGCTAGAGTTCAAGAGACCCAGTACTTC. The V call is TRBV20-1, the J call TRBJ2-5; D is uncertain. This CDR3 spans 11 amino acids. Germline V gives CDR1 DFQATT, CDR2 SNEGSKA (reference sequence).

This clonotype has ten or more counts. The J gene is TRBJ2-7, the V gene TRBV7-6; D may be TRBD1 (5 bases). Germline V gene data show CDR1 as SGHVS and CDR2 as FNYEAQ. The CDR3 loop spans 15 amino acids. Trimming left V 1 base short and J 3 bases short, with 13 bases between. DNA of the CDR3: TGTGCCAGCAGCTTAGTCGGGCAGGGTATCTACGAGCAGTACTTC. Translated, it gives CASSLVGQGIYEQYF.

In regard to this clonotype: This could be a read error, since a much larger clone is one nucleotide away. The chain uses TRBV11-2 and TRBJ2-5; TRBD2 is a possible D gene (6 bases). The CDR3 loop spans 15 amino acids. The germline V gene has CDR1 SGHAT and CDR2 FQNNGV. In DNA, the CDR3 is TGTGCCGGCAGCTTAGTGGTCGGGAGCGCCGAGACCCAGTACTTC. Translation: CAGSLVVGSAETQYF.

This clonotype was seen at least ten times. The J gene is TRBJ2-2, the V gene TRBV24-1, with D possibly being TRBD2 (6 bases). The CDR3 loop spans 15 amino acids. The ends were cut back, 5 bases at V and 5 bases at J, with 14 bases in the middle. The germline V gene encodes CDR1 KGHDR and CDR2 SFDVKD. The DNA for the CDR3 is TGTGCCACCAGTGTTAGTGGGACTGGAACCGGGGAGCTGTTTTTT. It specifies CATSVSGTGTGELFF.

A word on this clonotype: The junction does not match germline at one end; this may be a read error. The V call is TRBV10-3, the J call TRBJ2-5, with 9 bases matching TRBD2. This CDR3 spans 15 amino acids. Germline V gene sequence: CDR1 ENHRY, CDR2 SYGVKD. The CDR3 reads CASSYSDGGGETQCF. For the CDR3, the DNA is TGTGCCAGCAGTTACTCGGATGGCGGGGGGGAGACCCAGTGCTTC.

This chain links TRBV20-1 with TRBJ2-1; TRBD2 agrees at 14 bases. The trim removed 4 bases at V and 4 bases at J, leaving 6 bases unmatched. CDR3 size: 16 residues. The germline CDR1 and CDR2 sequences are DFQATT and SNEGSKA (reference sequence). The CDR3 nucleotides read TGCAGTGCTACGGGACTAGCGGGAGAGTGGTACAATGAGCAGTTCTTC. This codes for CSATGLAGEWYNEQFF.

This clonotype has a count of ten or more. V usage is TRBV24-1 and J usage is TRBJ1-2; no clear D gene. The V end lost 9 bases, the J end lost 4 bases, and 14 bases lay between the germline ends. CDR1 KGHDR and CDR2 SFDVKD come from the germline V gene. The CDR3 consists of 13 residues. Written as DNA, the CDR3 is TGTGCCACCTCAAAAGGGATGGGCTATGGCTACACCTTC. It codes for CATSKGMGYGYTF.

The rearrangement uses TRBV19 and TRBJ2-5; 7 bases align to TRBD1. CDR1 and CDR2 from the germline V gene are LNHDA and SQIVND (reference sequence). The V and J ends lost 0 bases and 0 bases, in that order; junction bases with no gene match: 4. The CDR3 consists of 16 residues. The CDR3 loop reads CASSIDGDSNQETQYF. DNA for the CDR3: TGTGCCAGTAGTATAGATGGGGACAGCAACCAAGAGACCCAGTACTTC.